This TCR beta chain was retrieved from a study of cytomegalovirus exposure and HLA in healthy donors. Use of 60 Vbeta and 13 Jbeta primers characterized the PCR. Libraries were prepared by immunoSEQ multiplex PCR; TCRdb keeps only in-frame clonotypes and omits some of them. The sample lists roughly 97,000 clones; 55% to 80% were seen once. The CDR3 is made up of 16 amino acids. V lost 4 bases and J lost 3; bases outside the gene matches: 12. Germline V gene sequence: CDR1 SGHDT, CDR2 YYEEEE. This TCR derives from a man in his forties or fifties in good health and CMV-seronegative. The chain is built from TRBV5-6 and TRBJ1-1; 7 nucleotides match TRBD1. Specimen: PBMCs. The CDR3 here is CASSQLTGSLDTEAFF. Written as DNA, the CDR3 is TGTGCCAGCAGCCAATTGACAGGGAGTTTGGACACTGAAGCTTTCTTT.